One T cell receptor (beta chain) is described in this entry. This clonotype was observed many times. Its antigen specificity is not known. Base quality data are lacking; no much larger clone is found one base away. The sample comes from a study of CD8 T cells in ankylosing spondylitis (dated by TCRdb to the late 2010s). A note on the overall study: T cell receptor beta repertoires were profiled in healthy donors and ankylosing spondylitis patients so that disease-linked TCR variants could be found. The full study cohort comprised about 25 ankylosing spondylitis patients and approximately 100 healthy donors. Samples of peripheral blood were taken, and for ankylosing spondylitis patients, synovial fluid was collected as well. What the authors observed across the whole study: A TCR beta motif made up of several highly homologous amino acid variants appeared to be characteristic of blood from ankylosing spondylitis patients. The disease-linked clones were reported as significantly enriched in matched synovial fluid samples from ankylosing spondylitis patients. The disease-linked clones showed a CD8+ phenotype and occurred at relatively low frequencies in peripheral blood. Some TCR beta motif variants had previously been reported in synovial fluid and blood of reactive arthritis patients, which suggested common disease-initiation mechanisms.

CDR1 and CDR2 (WNHNN, SYGVQD) derive from the germline V gene (reference sequence). The CDR3 covers 13 residues, taking in both the cysteine and the phenylalanine. Left in the record is the CDR3 DNA by itself, 39 bases read in frame from the first base. Trimming takes 0 bases from V and 5 bases from J, and the germline ends sit 6 bases apart. These reads were obtained on an Illumina HiSeq 2500. Quantitative 5'-RACE with molecular barcodes was used to prepare TCR beta libraries. The paper's processing steps were these. Disease-linked TCR variants were identified with a new computational method built on a probabilistic model of VDJ rearrangement. The raw public data were reprocessed by TCRdb itself: fastp quality trimming at Q25, MiXCR clonotype calling, in-frame beta chains only. Each CDR3 protein appears once, grouped with its most common genes and DNA. TCRdb's processing, not the authors' own work, is the source of the V and J calls. This sample has about 140,000 distinct CDR3 sequences in its table, and about 8% of those were observed once. About 7.3% of the sample is taken by the ten largest.

Synovial fluid samples were paired with blood samples taken from the same ankylosing spondylitis patients. Sequenced sample: synovial fluid, either unsorted or a sorted T cell fraction (not recorded which). This TCR was recovered from a male donor with ankylosing spondylitis. The V and J genes are TRBV10-1 and TRBJ2-3, with the D gene uncertain. The nucleotide sequence reads TGCGCCAGCAGTGAGTCTGCATTAGATACGCAGTATTTT. Its protein product is CASSESALDTQYF.